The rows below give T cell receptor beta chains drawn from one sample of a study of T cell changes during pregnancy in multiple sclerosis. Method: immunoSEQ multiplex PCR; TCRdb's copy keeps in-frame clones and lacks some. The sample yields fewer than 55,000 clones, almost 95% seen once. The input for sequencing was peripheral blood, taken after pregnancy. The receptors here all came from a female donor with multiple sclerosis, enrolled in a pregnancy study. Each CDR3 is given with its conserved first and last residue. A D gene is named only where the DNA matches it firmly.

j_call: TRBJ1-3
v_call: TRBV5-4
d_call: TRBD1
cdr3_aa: CASSLRTGTGNTIYF
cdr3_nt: TGTGCCAGCAGCTTACGGACAGGGACTGGAAACACCATATATTTT

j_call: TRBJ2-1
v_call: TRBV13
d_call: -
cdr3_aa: CASSLGGRGVNEQFF
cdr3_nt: TGTGCCAGCAGCTTAGGGGGCCGGGGTGTCAATGAGCAGTTCTTC

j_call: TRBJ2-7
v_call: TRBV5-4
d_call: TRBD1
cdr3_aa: CASSPLPPGTGDEQYF
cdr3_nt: TGTGCCAGCAGCCCCCTACCACCAGGGACAGGGGACGAGCAGTACTTC

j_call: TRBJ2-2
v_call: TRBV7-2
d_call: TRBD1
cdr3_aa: CASSLTVGQADFTGELFF
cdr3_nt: TGTGCCAGCAGCTTAACGGTGGGACAGGCCGATTTCACCGGGGAGCTGTTTTTT

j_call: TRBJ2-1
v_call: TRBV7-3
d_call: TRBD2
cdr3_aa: CASSFVSGGAGNEQFF
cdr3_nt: TGTGCCAGCAGCTTCGTGAGCGGGGGGGCCGGGAATGAGCAGTTCTTC

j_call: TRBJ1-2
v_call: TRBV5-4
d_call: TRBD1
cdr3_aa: CASRRGQGDLDGYTF
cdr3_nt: TGTGCCAGCAGGCGGGGTCAGGGGGATCTCGATGGCTACACCTTC

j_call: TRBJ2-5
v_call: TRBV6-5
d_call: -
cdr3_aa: CASSYSTGGSETQYF
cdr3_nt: TGTGCCAGCAGTTACTCGACGGGGGGCTCAGAGACCCAGTACTTC

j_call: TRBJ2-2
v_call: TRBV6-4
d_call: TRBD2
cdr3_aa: CASSDQRGGHTGELFF
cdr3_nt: TGTGCCAGCAGTGACCAGCGGGGGGGACACACCGGGGAGCTGTTTTTT

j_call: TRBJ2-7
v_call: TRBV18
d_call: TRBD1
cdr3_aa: CASSPGQRSSYEQYF
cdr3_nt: TGTGCCAGCTCACCGGGACAGAGAAGCTCCTACGAGCAGTACTTC

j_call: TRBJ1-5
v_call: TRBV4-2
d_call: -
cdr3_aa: CASSQEVGGQHNQPQHF
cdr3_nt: TGTGCCAGCAGCCAAGAGGTGGGTGGACAGCACAATCAGCCCCAGCATTTT

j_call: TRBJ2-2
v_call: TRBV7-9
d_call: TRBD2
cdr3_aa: CASSGLAGTNTGELFF
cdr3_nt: TGTGCCAGCAGCGGACTAGCGGGGACGAACACCGGGGAGCTGTTTTTT

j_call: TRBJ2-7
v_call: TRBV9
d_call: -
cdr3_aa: CASSTRQDSYEQYF
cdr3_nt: TGTGCCAGCAGCACCCGACAGGACTCCTACGAGCAGTACTTC

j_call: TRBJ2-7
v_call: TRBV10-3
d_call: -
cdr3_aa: CAISRSSEQYF
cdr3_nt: TGTGCCATCAGTCGGAGCTCCGAGCAGTACTTC

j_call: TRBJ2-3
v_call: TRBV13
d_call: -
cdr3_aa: CASSLRGGDTQYF
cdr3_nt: TGTGCCAGCAGCTTAAGGGGGGGAGATACGCAGTATTTT

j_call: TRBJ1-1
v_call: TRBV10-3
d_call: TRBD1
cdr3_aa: CAISDSQGRVAFF
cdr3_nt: TGTGCCATCAGTGACTCACAGGGGCGGGTCGCTTTCTTT

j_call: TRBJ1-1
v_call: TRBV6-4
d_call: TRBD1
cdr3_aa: CASMETGGKTEAFF
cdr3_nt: TGTGCCAGCATGGAGACAGGGGGCAAGACTGAAGCTTTCTTT

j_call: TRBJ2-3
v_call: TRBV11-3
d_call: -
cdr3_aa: CASSPSPGLRTDTQYF
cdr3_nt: TGTGCCAGCAGCCCGAGCCCGGGACTGCGCACAGATACGCAGTATTTT

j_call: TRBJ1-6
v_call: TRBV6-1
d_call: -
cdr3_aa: CASSEAEVLETLHF
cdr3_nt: TGTGCCAGCAGTGAAGCGGAGGTTCTAGAAACCCTCCACTTT

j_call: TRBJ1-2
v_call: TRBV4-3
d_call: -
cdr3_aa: CASSQAVLGSYTF
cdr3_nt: TGCGCCAGCAGCCAAGCCGTACTCGGGAGCTACACCTTC

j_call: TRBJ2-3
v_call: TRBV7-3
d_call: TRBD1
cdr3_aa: CASSLGQGFTDTQYF
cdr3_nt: TGTGCCAGCAGCTTAGGACAGGGGTTCACAGATACGCAGTATTTT

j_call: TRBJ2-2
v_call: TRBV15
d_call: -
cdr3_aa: CATSGRTGLNTGELFF
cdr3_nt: TGTGCCACCAGCGGGAGGACAGGTTTGAACACCGGGGAGCTGTTTTTT

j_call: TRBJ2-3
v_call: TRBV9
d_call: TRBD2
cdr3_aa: CASTPRLAESTDTQYF
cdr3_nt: TGTGCCAGCACCCCCCGACTAGCGGAGAGCACAGATACGCAGTATTTT

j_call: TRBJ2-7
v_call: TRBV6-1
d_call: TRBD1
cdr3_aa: CASTLGTGGYYEQYF
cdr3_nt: TGTGCCAGCACCCTCGGGACAGGGGGATACTACGAGCAGTACTTC

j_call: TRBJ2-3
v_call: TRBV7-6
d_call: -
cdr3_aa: CASSLARLYTDTQYF
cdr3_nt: TGTGCCAGCAGCTTAGCGAGATTGTACACAGATACGCAGTATTTT

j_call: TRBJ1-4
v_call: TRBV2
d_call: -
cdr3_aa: CAMRTGATNEKLFF
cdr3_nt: TGTGCCATGCGAACGGGGGCAACTAATGAAAAACTGTTTTTT

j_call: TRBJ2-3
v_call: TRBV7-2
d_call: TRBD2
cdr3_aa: CASSRRTSVDTQYF
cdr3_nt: TGTGCCAGCAGCCGGCGGACTAGTGTAGATACGCAGTATTTT

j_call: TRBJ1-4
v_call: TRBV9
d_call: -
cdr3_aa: CASSVGQTTTNEKLFF
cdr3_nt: TGTGCCAGCAGCGTCGGACAGACAACAACTAATGAAAAACTGTTTTTT

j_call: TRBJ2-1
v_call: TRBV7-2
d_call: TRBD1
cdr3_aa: CASSIPGQREFF
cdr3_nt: TGTGCCAGCAGCATACCGGGACAGAGAGAGTTCTTC

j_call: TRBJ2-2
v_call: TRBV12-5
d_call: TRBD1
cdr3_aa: CASGRNGKDRGRNTGELFF
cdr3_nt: TGTGCTAGTGGTCGTAACGGAAAAGACAGGGGAAGGAACACCGGGGAGCTGTTTTTT

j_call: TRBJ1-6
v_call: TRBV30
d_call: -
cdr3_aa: CAWSPVGVNSPLHF
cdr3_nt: TGTGCCTGGAGTCCGGTAGGGGTCAATTCACCCCTCCACTTT

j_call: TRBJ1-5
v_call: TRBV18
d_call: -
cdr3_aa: CASSLGSGNQPQHF
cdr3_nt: TGTGCCAGCTCACTAGGGTCAGGGAATCAGCCCCAGCATTTT

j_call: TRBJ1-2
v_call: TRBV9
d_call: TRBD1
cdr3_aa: CASSLSGRGNYGYTF
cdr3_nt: TGTGCCAGCAGCCTGTCGGGCAGGGGGAACTATGGCTACACCTTC

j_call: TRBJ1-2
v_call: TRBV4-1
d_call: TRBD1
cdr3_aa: CASSQVPGQGDRRYGYTF
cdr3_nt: TGCGCCAGCAGCCAAGTCCCGGGACAGGGGGATAGAAGGTATGGCTACACCTTC

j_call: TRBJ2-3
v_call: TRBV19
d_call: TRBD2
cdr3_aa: CASSSIGRGGTDTQYF
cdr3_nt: TGTGCCAGTAGCTCCATAGGGCGGGGGGGCACAGATACGCAGTATTTT

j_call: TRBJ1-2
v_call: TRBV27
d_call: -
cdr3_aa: CASSFHGANRYYGYTF
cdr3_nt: TGTGCCAGCAGTTTCCATGGGGCCAACCGGTACTATGGCTACACCTTC

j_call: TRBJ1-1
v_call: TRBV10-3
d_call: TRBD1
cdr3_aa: CAISESDPGGGTEAFF
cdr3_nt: TGTGCCATCAGTGAGTCAGACCCAGGGGGCGGCACTGAAGCTTTCTTT

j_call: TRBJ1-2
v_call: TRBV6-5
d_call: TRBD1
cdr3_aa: CASSSGQGAYNGYTF
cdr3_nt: TGTGCCAGCAGTTCCGGACAGGGGGCGTATAATGGCTACACCTTC

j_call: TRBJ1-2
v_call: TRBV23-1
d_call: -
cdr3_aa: CASSQGVWGRGGYTF
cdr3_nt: TGCGCCAGCAGTCAAGGGGTCTGGGGGCGAGGTGGCTACACCTTC

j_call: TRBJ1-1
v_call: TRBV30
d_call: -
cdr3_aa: CAWSVAADTEAFF
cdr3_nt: TGTGCCTGGAGTGTAGCGGCAGACACTGAAGCTTTCTTT